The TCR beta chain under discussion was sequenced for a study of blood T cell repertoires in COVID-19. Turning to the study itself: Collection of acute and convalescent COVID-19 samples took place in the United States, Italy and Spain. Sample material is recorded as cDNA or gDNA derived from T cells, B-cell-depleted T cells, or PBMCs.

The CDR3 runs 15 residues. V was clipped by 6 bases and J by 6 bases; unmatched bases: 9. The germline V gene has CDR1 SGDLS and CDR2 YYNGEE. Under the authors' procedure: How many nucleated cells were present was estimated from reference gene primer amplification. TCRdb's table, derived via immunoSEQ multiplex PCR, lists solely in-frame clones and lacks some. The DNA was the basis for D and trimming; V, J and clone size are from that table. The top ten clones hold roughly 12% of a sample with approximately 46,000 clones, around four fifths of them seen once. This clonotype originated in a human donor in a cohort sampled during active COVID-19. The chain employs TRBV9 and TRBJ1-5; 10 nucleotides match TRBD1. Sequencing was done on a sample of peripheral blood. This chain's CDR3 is CASKPGQGLSQPQHF. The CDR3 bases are TGTGCCAGCAAACCGGGACAGGGGCTCTCTCAGCCCCAGCATTTT.